The rows below give T cell receptor beta chains drawn from one sample of a study of T cell responses to AZD1222 COVID-19 vaccine. Only in-frame clones appear in the TCRdb table, and some are missing; sequencing was by immunoSEQ multiplex PCR. The table shows about 270,000 clones, with approximately 94% occurring only once. The sequenced sample was peripheral blood, obtained 28 days after the second AZD1222 dose. The receptors originated from an adult who received the AZD1222 COVID-19 vaccine. CDR3s include the opening cysteine and the closing phenylalanine or tryptophan. The D gene is left open where the match is weak. Clone sizes are given selectively: once, few, many, or a class where the clone is expanded.

10	TRBV20-1	NA	NA	TRBJ1-2	CSARGRPATF	TGCAGTGCTAGAGGACGGCCTGCAACCTTC
12	TRBV9	NA	NA	TRBJ1-2	CASSVDRKGYTF	TGTGCCAGCAGCGTAGACAGAAAGGGCTACACCTTC
13	TRBV9	NA	TRBD1	TRBJ1-1	CASSLDRETEAFF	TGTGCCAGCAGCCTAGACAGGGAGACTGAAGCTTTCTTT
16	TRBV30	NA	TRBD2	TRBJ2-1	CAWSVPRTSRYNEQFF	TGTGCCTGGAGTGTACCACGGACTAGCCGTTACAATGAGCAGTTCTTC
15	TRBV27	NA	NA	TRBJ1-3	CASSPGHNSGNTIYF	TGTGCCAGCAGTCCGGGACACAACTCTGGAAACACCATATATTTT
14	TRBV7-6	NA	TRBD2	TRBJ2-3	CASSPTSGTDTQYF	TGTGCCAGCAGCCCGACTAGCGGCACAGATACGCAGTATTTT
14	TRBV3-1/TRBV3-2	NA	NA	TRBJ2-5	CASMRLGYQETQYF	TGTGCCAGCATGAGACTAGGATACCAAGAGACCCAGTACTTC
18	TRBV10-3	once	TRBD1	TRBJ2-2	CAISESGRGQALTGELFF	TGTGCCATCAGTGAGTCTGGTAGGGGACAGGCGTTAACCGGGGAGCTGTTTTTT
13	TRBV28	once	NA	TRBJ1-5	CASSFREDQPQHF	TGTGCCAGCAGTTTCAGGGAGGATCAGCCCCAGCATTTT
13	TRBV12-3/TRBV12-4	once	NA	TRBJ1-5	CASSLLYDQPQHF	TGTGCCAGCAGTTTACTTTACGATCAGCCCCAGCATTTT
14	TRBV11-2	NA	NA	TRBJ2-1	CASSLIKGHSEQFF	TGTGCCAGCAGCTTAATCAAGGGGCATAGTGAGCAGTTCTTC
14	TRBV25-1	NA	NA	TRBJ1-2	CASSEWVENYGYTF	TGTGCCAGCAGTGAATGGGTCGAAAACTATGGCTACACCTTC
15	TRBV9	once	NA	TRBJ1-1	CASSPTGPRNTEAFF	TGTGCCAGCAGCCCTACAGGTCCCAGGAACACTGAAGCTTTCTTT
15	TRBV7-2	NA	NA	TRBJ1-2	CASSSQGRLVGGYTF	TGTGCCAGCAGCTCCCAGGGCCGGCTTGTTGGTGGCTACACCTTC
17	TRBV15	NA	NA	TRBJ1-5	CATSNLGAVGRNQPQHF	TGTGCCACCAGCAATTTAGGGGCCGTGGGGAGAAATCAGCCCCAGCATTTT
14	TRBV19	NA	NA	TRBJ2-1	CASKAGTHHNEQFF	TGTGCCAGCAAGGCCGGGACACATCACAATGAGCAGTTCTTC
16	TRBV27	NA	NA	TRBJ1-1	CASSLRQGGMNTEAFF	TGTGCCAGCAGTTTACGGCAGGGTGGAATGAACACTGAAGCTTTCTTT
13	TRBV28	NA	NA	TRBJ1-2	CASRGGGNYGYTF	TGTGCCAGCAGAGGCGGGGGCAACTATGGCTACACCTTC
15	TRBV19	NA	TRBD2	TRBJ2-7	CASSLTSGGSYEQYF	TGTGCCAGTAGTCTGACTAGCGGGGGTTCCTACGAGCAGTACTTC
15	TRBV7-2	NA	TRBD1	TRBJ2-7	CASSSVGTGVSEQYF	TGTGCCAGCAGCTCAGTCGGGACAGGGGTAAGCGAGCAGTACTTC
15	TRBV3-1/TRBV3-2	many	TRBD2	TRBJ2-7	CASSQGGLANYEQYF	TGTGCCAGCAGCCAAGGGGGACTAGCCAACTACGAGCAGTACTTC
15	TRBV6-2/TRBV6-3	NA	NA	TRBJ1-5	CASSYPGPRNQPQHF	TGTGCCAGCAGTTACCCAGGGCCCCGCAATCAGCCCCAGCATTTT
13	TRBV6-5	once	NA	TRBJ1-2	CASSRDRNYGYTF	TGTGCCAGCAGCAGAGACAGAAACTATGGCTACACCTTC
11	TRBV7-9	NA	NA	TRBJ1-1	CASSLARNAFF	TGTGCCAGCAGCTTAGCGCGCAACGCTTTCTTT
10	TRBV6-5	NA	NA	TRBJ2-7	CASLGHEQYF	TGTGCCAGCCTAGGCCACGAGCAGTACTTC
13	TRBV5-1	NA	TRBD1	TRBJ1-2	CASKETGGTGYTF	TGCGCCAGCAAGGAGACAGGGGGGACTGGCTACACCTTC
14	TRBV3-1/TRBV3-2	once	TRBD1	TRBJ2-3	CASSQVRGTDTQYF	TGTGCCAGCAGCCAAGTCAGGGGGACAGATACGCAGTATTTT
14	TRBV7-9	NA	NA	TRBJ2-3	CASSLAGSTDTQYF	TGTGCCAGCAGCTTAGCAGGCAGCACAGATACGCAGTATTTT
14	TRBV10-3	NA	TRBD1	TRBJ1-4	CAISAGTGDEKLFF	TGTGCCATCAGTGCCGGGACAGGGGATGAAAAACTGTTTTTT
14	TRBV11-2	NA	NA	TRBJ1-1	CASSPGLMNTEAFF	TGTGCCAGCAGCCCGGGCTTGATGAACACTGAAGCTTTCTTT
19	TRBV7-8	NA	TRBD1	TRBJ1-6	CASSSLGRGISPVNSPLHF	TGTGCCAGCAGCTCCCTAGGCAGGGGGATTTCTCCAGTTAATTCACCCCTCCACTTT
13	TRBV9	NA	TRBD1	TRBJ1-1	CASSMGQPSAAFF	TGTGCCAGCAGCATGGGACAGCCCTCCGCAGCTTTCTTT
15	TRBV5-8	NA	NA	TRBJ2-1	CASSFRTAQGNEQFF	TGTGCCAGCAGCTTTCGGACGGCCCAAGGGAATGAGCAGTTCTTC
14	TRBV19	once	NA	TRBJ1-6	CASSIPQRGSPLHF	TGTGCCAGTAGTATCCCACAACGAGGTTCACCCCTCCACTTT
14	TRBV5-1	NA	NA	TRBJ2-1	CASSLDVSYNEQFF	TGCGCCAGCAGCTTGGACGTCTCCTACAATGAGCAGTTCTTC
13	TRBV5-1	NA	NA	TRBJ2-5	CASSGSNEETQYF	TGCGCCAGCAGCGGCTCAAATGAAGAGACCCAGTACTTC
19	TRBV23-1	once	TRBD1	TRBJ1-3	CARQGETGAPEVSGNTIYF	TGCGCCCGCCAAGGCGAGACAGGGGCCCCCGAAGTCTCTGGAAACACCATATATTTT
14	TRBV18	NA	NA	TRBJ1-2	CASSPQGYGEGYTF	TGTGCCAGCTCACCACAGGGGTACGGAGAAGGCTACACCTTC
13	TRBV2	NA	NA	TRBJ2-6	CASSEVGANVLTF	TGTGCCAGCAGTGAGGTTGGGGCCAACGTCCTGACTTTC
15	TRBV15	NA	NA	TRBJ2-1	CATSRTSVSYNEQFF	TGTGCCACCAGCCGGACTTCCGTCTCCTACAATGAGCAGTTCTTC
14	TRBV25-1	NA	TRBD1	TRBJ1-2	CASSAQGAPYGYTF	TGTGCCAGCAGTGCACAGGGGGCGCCCTATGGCTACACCTTC
14	TRBV3-1/TRBV3-2	NA	NA	TRBJ2-7	CASSQDRWAYEQYF	TGTGCCAGCAGCCAAGACAGGTGGGCCTACGAGCAGTACTTC
14	TRBV28	NA	NA	TRBJ1-5	CASSLRGGNQPQHF	TGTGCCAGCAGCCTCCGGGGAGGTAATCAGCCCCAGCATTTT
14	TRBV9	NA	NA	TRBJ2-7	CASSLRQVSYEQYF	TGTGCCAGCAGCCTACGACAGGTTTCCTACGAGCAGTACTTC
13	TRBV10-3	NA	NA	TRBJ2-2	CAIRGDETGELFF	TGTGCCATCAGGGGCGACGAGACCGGGGAGCTGTTTTTT
14	TRBV7-9	once	NA	TRBJ1-1	CASSLGPMNTEAFF	TGTGCCAGCAGCCTTGGCCCTATGAACACTGAAGCTTTCTTT
13	TRBV2	NA	TRBD1	TRBJ2-7	CASIMDRAKEQYF	TGTGCCAGCATCATGGACAGGGCGAAGGAGCAGTACTTC
13	TRBV10-3	NA	NA	TRBJ1-5	CAISEGANQPQHF	TGTGCCATCAGTGAGGGCGCAAATCAGCCCCAGCATTTT
16	TRBV6-2/TRBV6-3	NA	TRBD1	TRBJ2-2	CASSYSGQGGTGELFF	TGTGCCAGCAGTTACTCTGGACAGGGTGGCACCGGGGAGCTGTTTTTT
14	TRBV10-3	NA	NA	TRBJ2-1	CAISESRGGNEQFF	TGTGCCATCAGTGAGTCAAGGGGAGGCAATGAGCAGTTCTTC
12	TRBV19	NA	NA	TRBJ1-1	CASSMGGFEAFF	TGTGCCAGTAGTATGGGGGGGTTTGAAGCTTTCTTT
16	TRBV5-1	NA	NA	TRBJ2-3	CASSLFGGPGTDTQYF	TGCGCCAGCAGCTTGTTTGGGGGCCCCGGCACAGATACGCAGTATTTT
14	TRBV19	once	NA	TRBJ1-1	CASRITGPNTEAFF	TGTGCCAGTAGGATAACCGGGCCGAACACTGAAGCTTTCTTT
15	TRBV30	NA	NA	TRBJ2-7	CAWTAIGPVSYEQYF	TGTGCCTGGACCGCCATAGGTCCTGTATCCTACGAGCAGTACTTC
12	TRBV27	once	NA	TRBJ1-6	CASSDLGSPLHF	TGTGCCAGCAGTGACCTTGGGTCACCCCTCCACTTT
19	TRBV7-6	once	NA	TRBJ2-7	CASSPTGSSYLEGSYEQYF	TGTGCCAGCAGTCCGACGGGTAGCTCTTATCTCGAGGGATCCTACGAGCAGTACTTC
12	TRBV5-6	NA	NA	TRBJ1-2	CASSLGRNGYTF	TGTGCCAGCAGCTTAGGCCGGAATGGCTACACCTTC